The T cell receptor (beta chain) under discussion was sequenced for a study of beta chain features in type 1 diabetes. Looked up from germline, CDR1 is MNHNY and CDR2 is SVGAGI (reference sequence). The ends were cut back, 6 bases at V and 10 bases at J, with 13 bases in the middle. This CDR3 is 13 amino acids long. All of the isolated RNA was reverse transcribed, so expressed TCRB transcripts were sequenced. Repertoires were generated with immunoSEQ multiplex PCR, while TCRdb's copy carries only in-frame clones and drops some. The profile covers about 15,000 clones, with approximately 45% appearing a single time and about 0.5% taken by the ten largest. In this sample, this clone turned up a few times.

The sequence was collected from a woman between 35 and 50 years old in good health. The chain has TRBV6-6 and TRBJ1-6, with no clear D. Sequencing was carried out using stem cell memory CD4+ T cells from blood. CDR3 sequence reads: CASRMAARSPLHF. Written as DNA, the CDR3 is TGTGCCAGCAGAATGGCGGCTCGGTCACCCCTCCACTTT.